This T cell receptor beta chain was profiled in a study of CD8 T cells in cerebrospinal fluid in Alzheimer's disease (dated by TCRdb to 2019 to 2021). About the full investigation: To assess CSF T cell clonal expansion, the study used two single-cell approaches: plate-based nested PCR sequencing and droplet-based sequencing. The study tested whether clonally expanded T cells were present in cerebrospinal fluid from healthy elderly individuals and from patients with neurodegenerative disease. The droplet-based CSF analysis comparing patients with controls included ten or so healthy controls (roughly 11,000 cells) and ten or so patients with MCI or Alzheimer's disease (around 9,700 cells). CSF gene-expression analysis, which included Parkinson's disease patients, covered under 30 samples in total. Study-wide conclusions, independent of this receptor: Finding EBV-specific TCRs in CSF, the authors cautioned, does not establish a causal link between EBV and Alzheimer's disease. When data were pooled, 4 of 6 Alzheimer's patients but only 1 of 10 healthy subjects had a highly expanded clone, defined as at least 3% of TCRs. Compared with controls, patients with MCI or Alzheimer's disease had a higher percentage of their CSF TCRs made up by the single largest clone. The EBV-specific clones were neither the most highly expanded clones nor enriched among patients. Only samples with detectable clones went into the overall clonality comparison: approximately 11 healthy, 5 MCI, 5 AD, and 6 PD.

Libraries came from 10x single-cell sequencing. Profiling of CSF cells was done with 10X Genomics single-cell V(D)J and 5' gene-expression libraries. An Illumina NextSeq550 was used to sequence CSF single-cell TCR libraries. For the original study's pipeline: V(D)J reads were aligned to the vdj-GRCh38 alts ensemble 2.0.0 reference and processed with the Cell Ranger vdj pipeline. Cell barcodes sharing the same set of productive CDR3 nucleotide sequences were defined as clonotypes. To connect clonality with transcriptional profiles, clonotype information was added to the gene-expression metadata in Seurat v3.0. Any CSF cell with more than 1,800 genes, more than 7,500 UMIs or more than 10% mitochondrial reads was excluded. To identify TCRs with known antigen specificity, CDR3-beta sequences were compared against VDJdb. Clone sharing was examined by network analysis using the R package qgraph, in which only TCRs with complete alpha and beta chains were included. Each entry corresponds to one CDR3 protein sequence from reads that TCRdb reprocessed, and DNA is not given. TCRdb's processing, not the authors' own work, is the source of the V and J calls. The sample's records list 640 or so distinct CDR3 sequences. Roughly a fifth of the sample lies in the top ten.

Every participant was in good physical condition and had no acute infectious disease. For droplet-based sequencing, live CSF cells were sorted using a live/dead marker. CSF was obtained by lumbar puncture, and immune cells were pelleted by centrifugation at 300g. Each CSF sample was checked for red blood cells, and any sample showing blood contamination was excluded. CSF cells were cryopreserved by placing the cells in freezing medium, freezing the cells overnight at -80 degrees C, and then storing the cells in liquid nitrogen. Before analysis, CSF samples were kept in storage for less than six months. The CDR3, from cysteine to phenylalanine, totals 12 residues. Only the protein is available. Taken from the germline V gene, the CDR1 and CDR2 loops are SGHAT and FQNNGV. No count is recorded, yet this clonotype rates as medium-sized (0.01 to 0.1%) from its frequency. This receptor's antigen is unknown.

The source is a human donor in good health. The chain uses TRBV11-2 and TRBJ2-1. Sequencing input: cerebrospinal fluid. For the CDR3, the sequence is CASSLAGHEQFF.